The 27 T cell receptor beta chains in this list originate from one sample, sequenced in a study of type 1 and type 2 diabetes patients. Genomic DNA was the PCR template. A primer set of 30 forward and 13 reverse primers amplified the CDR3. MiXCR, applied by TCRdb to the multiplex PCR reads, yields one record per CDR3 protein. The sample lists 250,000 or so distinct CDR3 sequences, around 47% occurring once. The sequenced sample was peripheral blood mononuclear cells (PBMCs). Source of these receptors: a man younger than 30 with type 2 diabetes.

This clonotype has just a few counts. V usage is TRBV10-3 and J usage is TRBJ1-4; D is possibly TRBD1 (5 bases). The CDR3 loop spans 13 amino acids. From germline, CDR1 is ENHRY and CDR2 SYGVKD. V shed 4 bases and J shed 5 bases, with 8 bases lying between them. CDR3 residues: CAISVRENEKLFF. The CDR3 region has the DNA TGTGCCATCAGTGTCAGGGAGAATGAAAAACTGTTTTTT.

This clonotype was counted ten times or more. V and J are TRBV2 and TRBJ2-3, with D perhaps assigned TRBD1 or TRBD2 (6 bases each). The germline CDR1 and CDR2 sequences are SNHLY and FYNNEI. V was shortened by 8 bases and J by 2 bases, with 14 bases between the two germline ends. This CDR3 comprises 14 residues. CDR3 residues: CASGGGLFTDTQYF. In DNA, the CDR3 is TGTGCCAGCGGGGGCGGACTATTCACAGATACGCAGTATTTT.

The CDR3 loop reads CSASGVGTDTQYF. DNA of the CDR3: TGCAGTGCTAGTGGGGTTGGGACAGATACGCAGTATTTT. The J gene is TRBJ2-3, the V gene TRBV20-1; D unclear. CDR1 is DFQATT and CDR2 is SNEGSKA in the germline V gene (reference sequence). V gave up 3 bases and J gave up 3 bases, with 10 bases separating them. The CDR3 spans 13 residues.

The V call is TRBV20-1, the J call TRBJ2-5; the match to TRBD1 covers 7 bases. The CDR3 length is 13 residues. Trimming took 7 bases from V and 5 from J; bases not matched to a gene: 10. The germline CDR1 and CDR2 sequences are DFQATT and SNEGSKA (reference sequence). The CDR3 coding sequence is TGCAGTGGGGTGGTGACAGGGCGGGAGACCCAGTACTTC. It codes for CSGVVTGRETQYF.

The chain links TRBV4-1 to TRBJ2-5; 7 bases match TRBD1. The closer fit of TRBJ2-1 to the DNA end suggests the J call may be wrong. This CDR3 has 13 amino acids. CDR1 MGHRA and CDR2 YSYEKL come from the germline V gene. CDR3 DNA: TGCGCCAGCAGCCACGGGACAGCCTACGAGCAGTTCTTC. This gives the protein CASSHGTAYEQFF.

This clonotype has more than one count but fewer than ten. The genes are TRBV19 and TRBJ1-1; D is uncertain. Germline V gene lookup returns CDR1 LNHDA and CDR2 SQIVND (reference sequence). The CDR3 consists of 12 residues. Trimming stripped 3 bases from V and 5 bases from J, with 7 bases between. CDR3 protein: CASSMGATEAFF. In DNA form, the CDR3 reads TGTGCCAGTAGTATGGGTGCGACTGAAGCTTTCTTT.

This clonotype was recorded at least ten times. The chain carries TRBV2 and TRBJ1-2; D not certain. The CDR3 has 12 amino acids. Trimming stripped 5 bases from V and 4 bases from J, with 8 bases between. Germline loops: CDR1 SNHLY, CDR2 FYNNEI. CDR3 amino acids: CASSPDGYGYTF. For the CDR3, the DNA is TGTGCCAGCAGTCCGGACGGCTATGGCTACACCTTC.

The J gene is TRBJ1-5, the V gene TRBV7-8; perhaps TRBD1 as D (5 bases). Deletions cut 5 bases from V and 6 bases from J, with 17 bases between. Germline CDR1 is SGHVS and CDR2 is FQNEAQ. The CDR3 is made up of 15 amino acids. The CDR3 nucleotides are TGTGCCAGCAGCCCAACGGGGGGGTCCGCTCAGCCCCAGCATTTT. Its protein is CASSPTGGSAQPQHF.

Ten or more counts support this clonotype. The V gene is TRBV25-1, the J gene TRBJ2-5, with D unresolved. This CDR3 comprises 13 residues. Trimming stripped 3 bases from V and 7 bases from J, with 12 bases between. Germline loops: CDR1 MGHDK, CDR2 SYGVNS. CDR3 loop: CASSDPIPPTQYF. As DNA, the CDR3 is TGTGCCAGCAGTGACCCAATTCCCCCGACCCAGTACTTC.

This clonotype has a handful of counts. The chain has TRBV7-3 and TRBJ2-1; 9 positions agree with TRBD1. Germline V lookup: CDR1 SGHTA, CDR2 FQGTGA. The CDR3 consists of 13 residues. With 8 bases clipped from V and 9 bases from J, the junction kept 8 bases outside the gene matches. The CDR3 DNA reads TGTGCCAGCTCCCCAACAGGGGGCAGTGAGCAGTTCTTC. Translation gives CASSPTGGSEQFF.

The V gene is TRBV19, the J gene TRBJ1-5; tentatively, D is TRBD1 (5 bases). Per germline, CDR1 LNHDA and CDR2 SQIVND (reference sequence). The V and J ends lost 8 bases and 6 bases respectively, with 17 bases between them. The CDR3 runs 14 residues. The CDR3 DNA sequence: TGTGCCAGTGATGGTGGGGGGGTAAGTCAGCCCCAGCATTTT. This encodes CASDGGGVSQPQHF.

This CDR3 reads CASSPSAGRDMTEAFF. Written as DNA, the CDR3 is TGTGCCAGCAGCCCGTCGGCCGGCAGGGACATGACTGAAGCTTTCTTT. V and J are TRBV7-8 and TRBJ1-1, with D perhaps TRBD1 (6 bases). V lost 5 bases and J lost 5, with 21 bases in between. Germline V gene lookup returns CDR1 SGHVS and CDR2 FQNEAQ. This CDR3 region has 16 residues.

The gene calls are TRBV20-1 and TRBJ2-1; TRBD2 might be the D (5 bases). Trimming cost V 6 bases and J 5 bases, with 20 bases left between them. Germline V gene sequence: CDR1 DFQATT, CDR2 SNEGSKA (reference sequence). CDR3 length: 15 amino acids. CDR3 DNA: TGCAGTGCACCACCCCGGACTGGCGGCCACAATGAGCAGTTCTTC. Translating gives CSAPPRTGGHNEQFF.

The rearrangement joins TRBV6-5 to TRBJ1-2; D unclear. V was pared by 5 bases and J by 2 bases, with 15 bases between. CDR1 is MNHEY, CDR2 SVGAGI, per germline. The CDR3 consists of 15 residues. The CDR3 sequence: CASSPLGETNYGYTF. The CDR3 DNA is TGTGCCAGCAGTCCCCTTGGGGAGACAAACTATGGCTACACCTTC.

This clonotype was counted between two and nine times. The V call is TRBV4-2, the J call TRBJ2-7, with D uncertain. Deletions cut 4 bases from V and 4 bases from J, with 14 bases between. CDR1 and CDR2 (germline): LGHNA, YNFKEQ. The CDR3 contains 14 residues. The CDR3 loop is CASSRALFGYEQYF. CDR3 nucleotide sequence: TGTGCCAGCAGCCGAGCCTTGTTCGGGTACGAGCAGTACTTC.

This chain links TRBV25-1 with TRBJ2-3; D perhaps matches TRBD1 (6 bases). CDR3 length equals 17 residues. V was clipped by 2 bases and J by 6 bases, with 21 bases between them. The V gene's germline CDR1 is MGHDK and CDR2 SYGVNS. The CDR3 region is CASSELYPRDNWDTQYF. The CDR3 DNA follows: TGTGCCAGCAGTGAACTTTATCCCCGGGACAACTGGGATACGCAGTATTTT.

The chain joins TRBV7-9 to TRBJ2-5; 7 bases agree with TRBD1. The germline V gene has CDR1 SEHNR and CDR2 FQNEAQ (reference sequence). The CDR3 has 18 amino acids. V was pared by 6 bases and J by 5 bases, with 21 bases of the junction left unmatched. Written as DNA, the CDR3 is TGTGCCAGCAGGAAAAGTGGGGCTGACAGGGTCCTGCCGGAGACCCAGTACTTC. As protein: CASRKSGADRVLPETQYF.

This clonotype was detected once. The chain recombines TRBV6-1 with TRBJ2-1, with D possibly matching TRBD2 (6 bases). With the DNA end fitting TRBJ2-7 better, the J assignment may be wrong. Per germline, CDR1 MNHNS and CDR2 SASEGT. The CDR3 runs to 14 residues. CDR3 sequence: CASSYSGLNYEQYF. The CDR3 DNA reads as TGTGCCAGCAGTTACTCGGGACTCAACTACGAGCAGTACTTC.

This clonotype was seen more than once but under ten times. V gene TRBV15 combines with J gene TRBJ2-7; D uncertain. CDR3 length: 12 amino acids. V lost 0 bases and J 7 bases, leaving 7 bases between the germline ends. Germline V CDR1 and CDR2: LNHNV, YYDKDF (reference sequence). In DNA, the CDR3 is TGTGCCACCAGCAGAGATCGGGCAGAGCAGTACTTC. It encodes CATSRDRAEQYF.

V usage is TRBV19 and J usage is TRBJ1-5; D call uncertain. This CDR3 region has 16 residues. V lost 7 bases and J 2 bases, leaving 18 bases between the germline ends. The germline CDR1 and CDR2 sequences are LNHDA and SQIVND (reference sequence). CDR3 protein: CASTTSVSFRNQPQHF. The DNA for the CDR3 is TGTGCCAGTACAACCTCTGTGAGTTTTCGCAATCAGCCCCAGCATTTT.

The CDR3: CASSPPVGEVTNEKLFF. The CDR3, as DNA: TGTGCCAGTAGTCCGCCTGTAGGAGAGGTAACTAATGAAAAACTGTTTTTT. The chain combines TRBV19 with TRBJ1-4; the D is unclear. The CDR3 consists of 17 residues. Trimming shortened V by 5 bases and J by 1 base, and 17 bases separated the two germline ends. Germline assignment: CDR1 LNHDA and CDR2 SQIVND (reference sequence).

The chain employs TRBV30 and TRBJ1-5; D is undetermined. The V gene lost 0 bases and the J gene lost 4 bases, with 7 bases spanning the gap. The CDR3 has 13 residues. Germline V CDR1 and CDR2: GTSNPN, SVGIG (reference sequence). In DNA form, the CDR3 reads TGTGCCTGGAGTGTGAGGGAAAATCAGCCCCAGCATTTT. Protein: CAWSVRENQPQHF.

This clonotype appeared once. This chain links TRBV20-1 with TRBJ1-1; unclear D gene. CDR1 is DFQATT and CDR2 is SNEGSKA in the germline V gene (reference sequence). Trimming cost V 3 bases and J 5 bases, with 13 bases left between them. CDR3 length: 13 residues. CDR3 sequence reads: CSASELLGTEAFF. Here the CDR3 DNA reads TGCAGTGCTAGTGAGCTCTTGGGGACTGAAGCTTTCTTT.

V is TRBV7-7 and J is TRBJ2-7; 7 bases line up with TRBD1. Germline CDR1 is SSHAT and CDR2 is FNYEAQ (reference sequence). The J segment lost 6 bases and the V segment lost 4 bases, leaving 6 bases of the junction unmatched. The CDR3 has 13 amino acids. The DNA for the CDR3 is TGTGCCAGCAGCTATGACAGGGTGGGCGAGCAGTACTTC. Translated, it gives CASSYDRVGEQYF.

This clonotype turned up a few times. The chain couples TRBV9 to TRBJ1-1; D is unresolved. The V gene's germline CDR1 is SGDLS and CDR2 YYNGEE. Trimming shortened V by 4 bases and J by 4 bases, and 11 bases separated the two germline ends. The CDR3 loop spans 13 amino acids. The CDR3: CASSSLSGTEAFF. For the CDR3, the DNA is TGTGCCAGCAGCTCCCTTAGCGGCACTGAAGCTTTCTTT.

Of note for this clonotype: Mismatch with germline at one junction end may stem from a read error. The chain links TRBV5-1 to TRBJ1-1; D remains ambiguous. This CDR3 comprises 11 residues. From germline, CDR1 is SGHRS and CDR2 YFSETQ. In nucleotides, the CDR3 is TGTGCCTGGAGCATAGGGACTGAAGCTTTCTTT. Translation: CAWSIGTEAFF.

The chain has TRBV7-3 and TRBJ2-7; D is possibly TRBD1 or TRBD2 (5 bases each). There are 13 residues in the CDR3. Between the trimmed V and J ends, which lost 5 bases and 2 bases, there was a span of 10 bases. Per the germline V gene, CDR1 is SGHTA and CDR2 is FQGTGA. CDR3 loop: CASSEGRTYEQYF. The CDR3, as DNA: TGTGCCAGCAGCGAGGGGCGCACCTACGAGCAGTACTTC.